This TCR beta chain is from a study of blood T cell repertoires in COVID-19. About the study: Acute and convalescent COVID-19 specimens originated in the United States, Italy and Spain. The analysed material was cDNA or gDNA that came from T cells, B-cell-depleted T cells, or PBMCs.

This clone was observed many times. In the authors' methods: How many nucleated cells were present was estimated from reference gene primer amplification. Profiled with immunoSEQ multiplex PCR; TCRdb holds only in-frame clones, not every one. That table gives V, J and clone size, and the DNA gave D and trimming. The sample contains about 240,000 clones, 65% to 90% of which appear only once. Specimen: peripheral blood. This clonotype was sampled from a woman between 70 and 85 years old with acute or convalescent COVID-19.

In DNA form, the CDR3 reads TGTGCCATCAGTGAGACCGGGACAGGGACCTACGAGCAGTACTTC. It specifies CAISETGTGTYEQYF. This chain connects TRBV10-3 to TRBJ2-7; 9 bases match TRBD1. This CDR3 is 15 amino acids long. After removal of 2 bases from V and 2 bases from J, the junction contained 4 bases not matched to a gene. The germline V gene has CDR1 ENHRY and CDR2 SYGVKD.